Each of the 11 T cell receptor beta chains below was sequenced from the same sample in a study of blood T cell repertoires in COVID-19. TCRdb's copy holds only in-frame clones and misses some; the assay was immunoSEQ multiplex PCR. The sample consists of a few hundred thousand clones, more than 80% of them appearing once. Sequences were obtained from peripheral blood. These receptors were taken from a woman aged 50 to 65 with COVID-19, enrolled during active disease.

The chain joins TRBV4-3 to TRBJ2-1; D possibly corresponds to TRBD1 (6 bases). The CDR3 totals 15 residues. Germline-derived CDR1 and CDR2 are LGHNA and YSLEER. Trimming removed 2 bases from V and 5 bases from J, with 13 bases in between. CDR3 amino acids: CASSQFGTPNNEQFF. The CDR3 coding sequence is TGCGCCAGCAGCCAATTCGGGACACCTAACAATGAGCAGTTCTTC.

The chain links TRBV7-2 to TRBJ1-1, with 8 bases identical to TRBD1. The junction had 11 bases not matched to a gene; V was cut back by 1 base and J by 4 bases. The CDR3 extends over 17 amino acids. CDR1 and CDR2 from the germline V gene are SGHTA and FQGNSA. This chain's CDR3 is CASSLGGGRGLSTEAFF. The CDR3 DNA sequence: TGTGCCAGCAGCTTAGGAGGCGGCAGGGGGCTGAGCACTGAAGCTTTCTTT.

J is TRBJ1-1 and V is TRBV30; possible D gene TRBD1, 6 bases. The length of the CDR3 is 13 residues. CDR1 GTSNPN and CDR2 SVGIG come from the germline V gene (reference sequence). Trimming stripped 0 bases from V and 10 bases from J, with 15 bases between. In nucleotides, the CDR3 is TGTGCCTGGAGTGTACAGGGTATCGACCGAGCTTTCTTT. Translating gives CAWSVQGIDRAFF.

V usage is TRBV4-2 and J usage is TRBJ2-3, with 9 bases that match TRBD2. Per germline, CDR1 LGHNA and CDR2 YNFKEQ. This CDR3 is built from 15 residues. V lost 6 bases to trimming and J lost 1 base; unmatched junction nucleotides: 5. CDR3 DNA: TGTGCCAGCAGGGGGCGGGAGGGTGGCACAGATACGCAGTATTTT. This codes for CASRGREGGTDTQYF.

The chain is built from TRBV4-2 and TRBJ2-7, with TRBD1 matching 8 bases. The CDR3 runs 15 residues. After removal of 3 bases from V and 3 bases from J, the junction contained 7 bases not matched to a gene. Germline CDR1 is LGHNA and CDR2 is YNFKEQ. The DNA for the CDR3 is TGTGCCAGCAGCCAGGGTCCGGGACAGGACTACGAGCAGTACTTC. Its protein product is CASSQGPGQDYEQYF.

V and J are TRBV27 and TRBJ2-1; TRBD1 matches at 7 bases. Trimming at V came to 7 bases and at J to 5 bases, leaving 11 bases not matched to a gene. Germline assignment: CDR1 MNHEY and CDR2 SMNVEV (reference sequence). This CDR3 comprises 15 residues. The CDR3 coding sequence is TGTGCCAGCACCCTTCGGACAGGAGTGAACAATGAGCAGTTCTTC. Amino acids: CASTLRTGVNNEQFF.

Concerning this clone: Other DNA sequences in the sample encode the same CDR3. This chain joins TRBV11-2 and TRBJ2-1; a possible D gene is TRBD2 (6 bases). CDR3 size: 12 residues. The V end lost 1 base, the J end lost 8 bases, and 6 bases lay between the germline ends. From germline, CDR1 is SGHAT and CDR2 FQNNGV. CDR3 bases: TGTGCCAGCAGCTTAGGGGGGGATGAGCAGTTCTTC. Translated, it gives CASSLGGDEQFF.

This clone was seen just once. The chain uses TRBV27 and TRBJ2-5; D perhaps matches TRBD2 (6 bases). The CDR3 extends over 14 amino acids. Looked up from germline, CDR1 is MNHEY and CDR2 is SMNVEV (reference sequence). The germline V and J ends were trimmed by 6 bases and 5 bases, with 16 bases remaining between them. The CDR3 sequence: CASSPRLGGETQYF. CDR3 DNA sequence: TGTGCCAGCAGCCCTAGACTAGGAGGGGAGACCCAGTACTTC.

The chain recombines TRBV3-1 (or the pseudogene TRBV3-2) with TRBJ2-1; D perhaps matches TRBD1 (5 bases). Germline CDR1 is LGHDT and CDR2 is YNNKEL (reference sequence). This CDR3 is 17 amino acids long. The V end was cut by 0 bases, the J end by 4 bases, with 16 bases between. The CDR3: CASSQDRYRGLYNEQFF. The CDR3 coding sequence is TGTGCCAGCAGCCAAGATCGTTATAGGGGTCTATACAATGAGCAGTTCTTC.

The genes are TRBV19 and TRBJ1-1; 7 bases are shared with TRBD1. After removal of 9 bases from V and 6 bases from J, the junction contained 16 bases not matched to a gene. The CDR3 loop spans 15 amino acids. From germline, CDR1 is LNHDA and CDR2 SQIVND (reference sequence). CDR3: CASGDSYRRSSEAFF. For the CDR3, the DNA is TGTGCCAGCGGGGACAGCTACCGACGATCTTCTGAAGCTTTCTTT.

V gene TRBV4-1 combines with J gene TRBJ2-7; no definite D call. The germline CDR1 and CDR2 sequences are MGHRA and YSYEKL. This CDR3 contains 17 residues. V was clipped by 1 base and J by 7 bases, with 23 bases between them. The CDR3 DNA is TGCGCCAGCAGCCAAGTCAAGACATCCGCTACCTACGAGGAGCAGTACTTC. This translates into CASSQVKTSATYEEQYF.